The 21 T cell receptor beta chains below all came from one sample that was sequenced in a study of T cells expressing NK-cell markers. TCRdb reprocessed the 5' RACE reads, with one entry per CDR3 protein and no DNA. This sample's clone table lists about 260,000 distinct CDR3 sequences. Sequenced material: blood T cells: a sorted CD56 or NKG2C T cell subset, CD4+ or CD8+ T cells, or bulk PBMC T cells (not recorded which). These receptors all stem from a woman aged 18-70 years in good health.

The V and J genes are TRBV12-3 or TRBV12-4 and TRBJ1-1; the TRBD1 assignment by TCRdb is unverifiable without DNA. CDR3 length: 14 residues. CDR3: CASSLLGGDTEAFF.

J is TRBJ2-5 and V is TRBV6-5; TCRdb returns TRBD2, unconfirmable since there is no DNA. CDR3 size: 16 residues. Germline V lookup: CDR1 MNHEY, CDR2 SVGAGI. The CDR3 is CASSHKASGSSETQYF.

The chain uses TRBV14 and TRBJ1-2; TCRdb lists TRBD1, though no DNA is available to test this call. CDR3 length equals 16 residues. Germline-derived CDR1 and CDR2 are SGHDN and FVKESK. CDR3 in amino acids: CASSPGLTPGAYGYTF.

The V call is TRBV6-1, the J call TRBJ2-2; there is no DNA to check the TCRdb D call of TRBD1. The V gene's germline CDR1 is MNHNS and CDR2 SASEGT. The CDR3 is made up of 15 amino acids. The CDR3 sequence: CASRRDRRFTGELFF.

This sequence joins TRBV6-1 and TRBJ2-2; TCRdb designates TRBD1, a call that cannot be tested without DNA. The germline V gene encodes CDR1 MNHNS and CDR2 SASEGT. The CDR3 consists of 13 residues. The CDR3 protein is CASSEQGMGELFF.

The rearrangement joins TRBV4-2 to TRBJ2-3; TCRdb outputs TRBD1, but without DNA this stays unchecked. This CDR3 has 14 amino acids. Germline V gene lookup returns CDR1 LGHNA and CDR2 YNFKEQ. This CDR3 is CASSQGGSGGTQYF.

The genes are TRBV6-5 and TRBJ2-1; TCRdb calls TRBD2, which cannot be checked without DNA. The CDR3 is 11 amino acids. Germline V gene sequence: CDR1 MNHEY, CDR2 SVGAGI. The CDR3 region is CASMRGNEQFF.

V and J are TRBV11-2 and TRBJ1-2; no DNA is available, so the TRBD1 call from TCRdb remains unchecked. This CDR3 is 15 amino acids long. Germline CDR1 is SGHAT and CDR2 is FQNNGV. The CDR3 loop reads CASSPQGQGSYGYTF.

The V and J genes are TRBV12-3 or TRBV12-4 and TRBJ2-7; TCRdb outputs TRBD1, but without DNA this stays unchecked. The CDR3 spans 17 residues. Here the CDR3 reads CASSLAVRGGSTYEQYF.

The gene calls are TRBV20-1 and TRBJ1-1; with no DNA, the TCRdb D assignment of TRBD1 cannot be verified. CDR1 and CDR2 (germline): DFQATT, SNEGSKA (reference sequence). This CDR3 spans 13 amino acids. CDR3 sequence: CSARPGQGPQAFF.

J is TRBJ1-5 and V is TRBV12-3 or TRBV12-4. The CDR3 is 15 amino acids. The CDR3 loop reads CASSLRGDSNQPQHF.

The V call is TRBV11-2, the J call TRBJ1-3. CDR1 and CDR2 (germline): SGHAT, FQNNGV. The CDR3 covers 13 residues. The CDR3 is CASSGSSGNTIYF.

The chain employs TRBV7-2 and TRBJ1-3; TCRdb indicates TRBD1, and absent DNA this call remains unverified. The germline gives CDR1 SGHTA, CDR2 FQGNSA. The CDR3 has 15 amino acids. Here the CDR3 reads CASSLRQASGNTIYF.

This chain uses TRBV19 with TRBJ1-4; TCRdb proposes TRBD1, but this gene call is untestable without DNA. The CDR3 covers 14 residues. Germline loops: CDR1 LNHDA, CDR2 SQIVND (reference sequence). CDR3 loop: CASSPGQTIVKLFF.

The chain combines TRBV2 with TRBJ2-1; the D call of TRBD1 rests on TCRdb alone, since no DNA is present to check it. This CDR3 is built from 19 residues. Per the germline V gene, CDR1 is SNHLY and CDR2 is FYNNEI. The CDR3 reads CASSEAVTGVAGSYNEQFF.

The CDR3 sequence is CASSQAGSGRASSYNEQFF. This rearrangement joins TRBV4-2 to TRBJ2-1; TCRdb selects TRBD2, and the lack of DNA leaves this call unchecked. CDR1 is LGHNA, CDR2 YNFKEQ, per germline. This CDR3 has 19 amino acids.

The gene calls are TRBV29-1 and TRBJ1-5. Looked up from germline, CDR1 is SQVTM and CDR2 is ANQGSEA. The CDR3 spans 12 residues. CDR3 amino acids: CSVGQINQPQHF.

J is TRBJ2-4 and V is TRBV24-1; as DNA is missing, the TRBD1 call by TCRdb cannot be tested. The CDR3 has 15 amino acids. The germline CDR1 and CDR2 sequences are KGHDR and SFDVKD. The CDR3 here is CATSDFAGGLNIQYF.

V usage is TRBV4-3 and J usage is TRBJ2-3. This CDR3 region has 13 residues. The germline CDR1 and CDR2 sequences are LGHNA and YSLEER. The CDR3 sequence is CASSLSLPDTQYF.

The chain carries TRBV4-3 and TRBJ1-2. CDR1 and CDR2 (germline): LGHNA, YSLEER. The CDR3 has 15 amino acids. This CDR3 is CASSQAVRANYGYTF.

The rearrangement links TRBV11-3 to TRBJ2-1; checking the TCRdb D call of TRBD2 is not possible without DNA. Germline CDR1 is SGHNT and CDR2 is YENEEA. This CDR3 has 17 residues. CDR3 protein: CASSPIGAGANDNEQFF.